This T cell receptor beta chain originates from a study of T cell responses to AZD1222 COVID-19 vaccine. Whole-study results and caveats: Baseline seropositivity occurred in only 5 to 7 AZD1222 recipients. A mostly white British donor set with more females was recruited, and clonal diversity was possibly underestimated.

On this clone itself: Antigen unknown.

The germline V gene has CDR1 SGHTA and CDR2 FQGNSA. The CDR3 consists of 17 residues. Trimming cost V 1 base and J 3 bases; bases outside gene matches: 6. Data came from immunoSEQ multiplex PCR; TCRdb stores just in-frame clones and leaves some out. This table holds roughly 200,000 clones, roughly 91% found once. This TCR was recovered from an adult who received the MenACWY meningococcal vaccine as a control. The rearrangement joins TRBV7-2 to TRBJ2-3, with 11 bases matching TRBD2. Specimen: peripheral blood, collected 28 days after the second dose of the MenACWY control vaccine. CDR3 in amino acids: CASSLGRLAGTTDTQYF. DNA for the CDR3: TGTGCCAGCAGCTTAGGAAGACTAGCGGGGACAACAGATACGCAGTATTTT.